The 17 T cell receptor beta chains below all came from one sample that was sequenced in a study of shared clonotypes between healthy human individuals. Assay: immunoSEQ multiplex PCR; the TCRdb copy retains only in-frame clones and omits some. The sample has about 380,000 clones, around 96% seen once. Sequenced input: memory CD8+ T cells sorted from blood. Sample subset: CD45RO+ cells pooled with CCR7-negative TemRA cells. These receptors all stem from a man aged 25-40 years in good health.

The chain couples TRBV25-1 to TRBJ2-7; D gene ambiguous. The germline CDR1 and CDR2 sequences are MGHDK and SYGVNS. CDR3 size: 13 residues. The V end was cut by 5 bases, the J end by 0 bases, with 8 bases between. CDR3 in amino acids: CASSLRSSYEQYF. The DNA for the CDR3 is TGTGCCAGCAGTCTGCGGTCCTCCTACGAGCAGTACTTC.

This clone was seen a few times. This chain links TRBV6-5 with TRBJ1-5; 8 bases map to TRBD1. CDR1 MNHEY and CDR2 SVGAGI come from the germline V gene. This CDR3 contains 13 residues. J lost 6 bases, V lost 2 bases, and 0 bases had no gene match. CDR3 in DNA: TGTGCCAGCAGTTACGGACAGGGTCAGCCCCAGCATTTT. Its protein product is CASSYGQGQPQHF.

CDR3 region: CAWSDRGNYGYTF. The CDR3 bases are TGTGCCTGGAGTGACAGGGGTAACTATGGCTACACCTTC. The V call is TRBV30, the J call TRBJ1-2; TRBD1 matches at 7 bases. Per the germline V gene, CDR1 is GTSNPN and CDR2 is SVGIG (reference sequence). J was trimmed by 1 base and V by 1 base; bases with no gene match: 0. The CDR3 has 13 amino acids.

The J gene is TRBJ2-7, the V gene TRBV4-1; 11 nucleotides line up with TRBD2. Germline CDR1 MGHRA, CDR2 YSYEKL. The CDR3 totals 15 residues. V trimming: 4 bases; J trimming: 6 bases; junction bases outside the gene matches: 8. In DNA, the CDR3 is TGCGCCAGCAGCCGAATAGCGGGAGGGCCAGGCGAGCAGTACTTC. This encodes CASSRIAGGPGEQYF.

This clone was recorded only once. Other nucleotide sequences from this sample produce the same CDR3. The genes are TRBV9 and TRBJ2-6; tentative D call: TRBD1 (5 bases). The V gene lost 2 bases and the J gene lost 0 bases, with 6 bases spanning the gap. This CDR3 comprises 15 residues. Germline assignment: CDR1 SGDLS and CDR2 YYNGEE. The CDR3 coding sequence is TGTGCCAGCAGCGTCACAGGCTCTGGGGCCAACGTCCTGACTTTC. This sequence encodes CASSVTGSGANVLTF.

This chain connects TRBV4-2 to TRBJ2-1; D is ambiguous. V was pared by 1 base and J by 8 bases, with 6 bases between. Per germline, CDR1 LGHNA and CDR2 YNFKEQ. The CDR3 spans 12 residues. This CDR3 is CASSQGRYEQFF. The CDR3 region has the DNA TGTGCCAGCAGCCAAGGACGTTATGAGCAGTTCTTC.

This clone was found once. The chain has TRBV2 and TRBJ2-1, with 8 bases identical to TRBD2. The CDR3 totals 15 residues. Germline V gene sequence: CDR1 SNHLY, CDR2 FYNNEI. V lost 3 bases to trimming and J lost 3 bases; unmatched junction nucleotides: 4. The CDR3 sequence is CASSEELADYNEQFF. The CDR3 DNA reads TGTGCCAGCAGTGAGGAACTAGCGGACTACAATGAGCAGTTCTTC.

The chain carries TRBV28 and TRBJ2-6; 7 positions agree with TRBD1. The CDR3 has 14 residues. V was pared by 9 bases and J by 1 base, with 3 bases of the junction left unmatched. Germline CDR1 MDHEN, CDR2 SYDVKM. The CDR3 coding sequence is TGTGCCAGTAAACAGGGGTCTGGGGCCAACGTCCTGACTTTC. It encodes CASKQGSGANVLTF.

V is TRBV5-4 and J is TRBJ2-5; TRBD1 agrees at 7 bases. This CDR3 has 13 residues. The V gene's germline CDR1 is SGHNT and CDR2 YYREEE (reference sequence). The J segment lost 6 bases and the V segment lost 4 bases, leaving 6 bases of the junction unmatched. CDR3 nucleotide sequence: TGTGCCAGCAGCGGGGACAGCTTTCAGACCCAGTACTTC. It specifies CASSGDSFQTQYF.

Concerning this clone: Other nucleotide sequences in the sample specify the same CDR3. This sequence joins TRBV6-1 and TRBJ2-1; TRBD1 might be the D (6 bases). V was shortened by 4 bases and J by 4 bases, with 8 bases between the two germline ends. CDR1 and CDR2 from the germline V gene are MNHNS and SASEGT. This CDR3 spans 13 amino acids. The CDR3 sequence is CASSGTVYNEQFF. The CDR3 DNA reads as TGTGCCAGCAGTGGGACAGTTTACAATGAGCAGTTCTTC.

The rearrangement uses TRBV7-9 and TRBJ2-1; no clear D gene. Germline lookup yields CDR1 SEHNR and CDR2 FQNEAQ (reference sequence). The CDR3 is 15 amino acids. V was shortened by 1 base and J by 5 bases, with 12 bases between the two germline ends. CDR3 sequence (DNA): TGTGCCAGCAGCTTAGGATTGGTGGCGGACAATGAGCAGTTCTTC. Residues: CASSLGLVADNEQFF.

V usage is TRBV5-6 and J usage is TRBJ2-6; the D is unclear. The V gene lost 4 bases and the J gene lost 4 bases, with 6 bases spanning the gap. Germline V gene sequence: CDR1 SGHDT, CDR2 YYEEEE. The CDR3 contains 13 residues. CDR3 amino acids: CASSRTGANVLTF. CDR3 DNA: TGTGCCAGCAGCCGGACGGGGGCCAACGTCCTGACTTTC.

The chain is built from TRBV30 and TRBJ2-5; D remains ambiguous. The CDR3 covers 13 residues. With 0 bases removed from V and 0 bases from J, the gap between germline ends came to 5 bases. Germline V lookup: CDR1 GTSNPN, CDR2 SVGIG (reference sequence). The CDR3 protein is CAWSVHYQETQYF. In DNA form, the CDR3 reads TGTGCCTGGAGTGTACATTACCAAGAGACCCAGTACTTC.

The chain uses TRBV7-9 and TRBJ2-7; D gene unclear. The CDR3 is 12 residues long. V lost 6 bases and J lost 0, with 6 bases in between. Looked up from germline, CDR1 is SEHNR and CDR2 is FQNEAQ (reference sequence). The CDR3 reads CASSSNSYEQYF. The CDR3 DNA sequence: TGTGCCAGCAGTTCAAACTCCTACGAGCAGTACTTC.

The CDR3 loop reads CASSLGSGNEQFF. CDR3 DNA: TGCGCCAGCAGCTTGGGAAGTGGTAATGAGCAGTTCTTC. V and J are TRBV5-1 and TRBJ2-1; D call uncertain. Germline V lookup: CDR1 SGHRS, CDR2 YFSETQ. The V gene lost 0 bases and the J gene lost 7 bases, with 8 bases spanning the gap. This CDR3 is 13 amino acids long.

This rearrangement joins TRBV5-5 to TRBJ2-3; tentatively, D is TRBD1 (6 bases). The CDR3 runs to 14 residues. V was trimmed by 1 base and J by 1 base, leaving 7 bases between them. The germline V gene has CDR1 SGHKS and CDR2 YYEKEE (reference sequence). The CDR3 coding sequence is TGTGCCAGCAGCTTGCCAGGGGGCACAGATACGCAGTATTTT. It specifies CASSLPGGTDTQYF.

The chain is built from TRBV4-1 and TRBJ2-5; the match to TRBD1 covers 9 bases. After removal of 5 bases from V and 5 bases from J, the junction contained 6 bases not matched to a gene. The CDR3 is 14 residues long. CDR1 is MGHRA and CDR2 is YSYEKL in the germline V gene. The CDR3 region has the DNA TGCGCCAGCAGCGTGGGACAGGGCTGGGAGACCCAGTACTTC. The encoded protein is CASSVGQGWETQYF.